A selection of T cell receptor beta chains follows, all from one sample in a study of T cell responses to AZD1222 COVID-19 vaccine. Only in-frame clones appear in the TCRdb table, and some are missing; sequencing was by immunoSEQ multiplex PCR. The sample lists some 160,000 clones; around 90% were seen once. This sample comprised peripheral blood, obtained 28 days after the second AZD1222 dose. Receptor source: an adult who received the AZD1222 COVID-19 vaccine. The conserved cysteine and the conserved F or W are not part of the CDR3 here. Fields, in order: J gene, V gene, clone size, CDR3 protein. Clone size is given for some rows only: seen once, a few or many times, or a class if the clone is expanded.

>TRBJ1-1|TRBV15|.
ATSRDPGGTEAF
>TRBJ1-6|TRBV7-9|.
ASSEGFNSPLH
>TRBJ2-7|TRBV6-2/TRBV6-3|.
ASSASTSGRAYEQY
>TRBJ2-7|TRBV5-1|.
ASSLVLIARQGPYEQY
>TRBJ1-2|TRBV10-2|.
ATVGGRGGYT
>TRBJ1-1|TRBV9|.
ASSVGGRGAF
>TRBJ1-2|TRBV10-2|.
ASTKDVWDGYT
>TRBJ2-1|TRBV6-5|.
ASSRTDSSYNEQF
>TRBJ1-1|TRBV18|.
ASSPPNRDTEAF
>TRBJ1-3|TRBV4-1|.
ASSTSILGFSGNTIY
>TRBJ2-5|TRBV7-2|.
ASSLASGETQY
>TRBJ2-3|TRBV4-1|.
ASSQELAGGSTDTQY
>TRBJ1-2|TRBV29-1|once
SVVAERDYGYT
>TRBJ2-3|TRBV7-9|.
ASSLDRGLFTDTQY
>TRBJ1-5|TRBV4-1|.
ASSQGGVDHQPQH
>TRBJ1-2|TRBV6-2/TRBV6-3|.
ASSYGGQSDNYGYT
>TRBJ1-1|TRBV6-5|.
ASSYAENTEAF
>TRBJ2-3|TRBV5-4|.
ASSVTGGGTDTQY
>TRBJ2-1|TRBV25-1|.
ASSEINEQF
>TRBJ1-1|TRBV27|.
ASSLTPGRIRPNTEAF
>TRBJ1-2|TRBV4-2|.
ASSQAADSSYGYT
>TRBJ1-5|TRBV19|once
ASSSGQLISPRRWAQH
>TRBJ2-2|TRBV29-1|once
SVEQINTGELF
>TRBJ2-1|TRBV5-4|.
ASSRAGTGRGEQF
>TRBJ1-6|TRBV7-2|.
ASSLAPRTGAPSYNSPLH
>TRBJ2-7|TRBV19|.
ASSEVSQGYYEQY
>TRBJ2-7|TRBV19|.
ASSIVGGGSYEQY
>TRBJ2-1|TRBV9|.
ASSVQVSSYNEQF
>TRBJ1-4|TRBV4-3|.
ASSQDLLPGGELF
>TRBJ2-7|TRBV4-3|.
ASSQEDGGASYEQY
>TRBJ1-1|TRBV30|.
AWEGGNTEAF
>TRBJ2-5|TRBV19|.
ASSRTSGGTYQETQY
>TRBJ1-2|TRBV5-6|.
ASSLVLGWDNYGYT
>TRBJ2-7|TRBV4-1|.
ASSQSRGRGHASYEQY
>TRBJ2-7|TRBV7-8|once
ASSSFVMGTIPNTYEQY
>TRBJ1-6|TRBV27|few
ASSPPGAIPSDNSPLH
>TRBJ1-2|TRBV3-1/TRBV3-2|few
ASSPSGEGARGYGYT
>TRBJ2-7|TRBV5-5|.
ASSLRGLAGATYEQY
>TRBJ2-2|TRBV2|few
ASSVRWGGTGELF
>TRBJ2-7|TRBV5-4|.
ASSWGLEYEQY
>TRBJ1-1|TRBV5-1|few
ASSLATVNTEAF
>TRBJ2-7|TRBV18|.
ASSPRGGEQY
>TRBJ2-1|TRBV10-3|.
AISESTVQTPYNEQF
>TRBJ1-4|TRBV3-1/TRBV3-2|.
ASSQDSGKLF
>TRBJ2-2|TRBV6-5|.
ASRRGAPGELF
>TRBJ2-2|TRBV7-5|.
VRALGLAGVNSASNTGELF
>TRBJ2-3|TRBV19|.
ASSPLGGGEDTQY
>TRBJ1-2|TRBV27|.
ASSLMGPNYGYT
>TRBJ1-1|TRBV5-4|.
ASSLVGSGTEAF
>TRBJ2-5|TRBV5-1|.
ASSLWGGGETQY
>TRBJ1-3|TRBV4-3|.
ASSQDEGNTIY
>TRBJ2-7|TRBV7-8|.
ASSLGTGDLHEQY
>TRBJ1-1|TRBV11-2|.
ASSLDPGMNTEAF
>TRBJ1-2|TRBV27|.
ASSPSGQGDGYT
>TRBJ1-2|TRBV6-6|.
ASSYDIGLYGYT